This is a list of T cell receptor beta chains from one sample in a study of CD8+CD57+ T cells in acquired aplastic anemia. From the reads, TCRdb called clonotypes with MiXCR, one entry per CDR3 protein. The data show roughly 200,000 distinct CDR3 sequences, nearly 65% seen once. Sequencing used sorted CD4+, CD8+, or CD8+CD57+ T cells (not recorded which) from PBMCs. The receptor set was obtained from a human donor with aplastic anemia. Both conserved end residues are part of each CDR3. Rows may omit the clone size; those that give it use once, few, many or a size class.

12 . TRBJ1-4 TRBV20-1 CSAYGRGEKLFF
16 many TRBJ1-1 TRBV5-8 CASSLATWGGGTEAFF
12 . TRBJ2-1 TRBV29-1 CSVGPGYNEQFF
15 . TRBJ2-7 TRBV20-1 CSAKPGTSGSYEQYF
14 . TRBJ1-6 TRBV9 CASNRDRDNSPLHF
15 many TRBJ2-7 TRBV5-4 CASSPGTEVSYEQYF
18 . TRBJ1-5 TRBV27 CASSCSRDRVEGDQPQHF
14 . TRBJ2-7 TRBV7-6 CASSPRVTTGEQYF
14 few TRBJ1-2 TRBV12-3/TRBV12-4 CASSFNSPESGYTF
14 . TRBJ1-3 TRBV12-5 CASVWDGSGNTIYF
15 . TRBJ1-2 TRBV10-3 CAISDETTGNYGYTF
15 . TRBJ2-1 TRBV20-1 CSAPTTAGAYNEQFF
12 . TRBJ2-7 TRBV7-6 CASSLSFYEQYF
11 . TRBJ2-7 TRBV20-1 CSASPDYEQYF
14 once TRBJ2-7 TRBV7-2 CASSLNGGPYEQYF
13 once TRBJ2-1 TRBV20-1 CSANTGSYNEQFF
14 . TRBJ2-4 TRBV20-1 CSARVGSSKNIQYF
11 . TRBJ2-5 TRBV20-1 CSASLGETQYF
15 few TRBJ2-3 TRBV7-8 CASSLVAGPTDTQYF
14 . TRBJ2-5 TRBV10-3 CAISESARAETQYF
15 . TRBJ2-1 TRBV7-6 CASSLASSVYNEQFF
13 few TRBJ1-2 TRBV29-1 CSVGSAASGGYTF
14 many TRBJ2-7 TRBV5-6 CASSLAQGIYEQYF
12 . TRBJ2-3 TRBV11-1 CASNPSGGTQYF
15 . TRBJ1-4 TRBV19 CASSIGRRIKEKLFF
12 . TRBJ2-7 TRBV5-1 CASGDSTYEQYF
14 many TRBJ2-5 TRBV13 CASSWGQEEETQYF
14 few TRBJ2-2 TRBV19 CASSMRSSIGELFF
15 few TRBJ1-6 TRBV7-8 CASSLASTANSPLHF
14 few TRBJ1-1 TRBV24-1 CATSDRDRGAEAFF
13 . TRBJ1-1 TRBV5-6 CASSGTTDTEAFF
13 many TRBJ1-5 TRBV7-6 CASAGQEDQPQHF
14 . TRBJ2-3 TRBV9 CASSSSGSWDTQYF
13 few TRBJ1-1 TRBV7-8 CASSRDRDTEAFF
17 . TRBJ2-7 TRBV20-1 CSARRPGLPGGRYEQYF
14 few TRBJ2-7 TRBV12-3/TRBV12-4 CASSLAGQGGEQYF
12 . TRBJ2-7 TRBV7-9 CASASLQHEQYF
11 . TRBJ2-7 TRBV10-3 CAISESPKQYF
15 few TRBJ1-2 TRBV6-1 CASSEGTTGAYGYTF
13 once TRBJ1-1 TRBV2 CASSPPDDTEAFF
14 few TRBJ1-1 TRBV25-1 CASSENWMNTEAFF
14 . TRBJ1-2 TRBV2 CASSSPDRAYGYTF
15 . TRBJ1-5 TRBV5-6 CASSPGPGQNQPQHF
13 once TRBJ2-7 TRBV9 CASSWTSVGEQYF
15 many TRBJ1-2 TRBV15 CATSPNGGTNYGYTF
14 . TRBJ2-3 TRBV2 CASSAGLGTDTQYF
15 once TRBJ1-6 TRBV19 CASREGQAINSPLHF